A selection of T cell receptor beta chains follows, all from one sample in a study of graft-versus-host responses after intestinal transplantation. What these receptors recognize is not known. Profiled with immunoSEQ multiplex PCR; TCRdb holds only in-frame clones, not every one. The sample has 96,000 or so clones, 80% to 95% seen once; the top ten hold roughly 0.17%. The specimen comprised unstimulated CD4+ T cells sorted from spleen or lymph node cells, sampled before intestinal transplant. These receptors originate from a human donor who received an intestinal transplant. The CDR3 runs from the conserved cysteine through the conserved F or W. The order of the fields is V gene, J gene, clone size, D gene, CDR3 DNA, CDR3 protein. The D gene is left open where the match is weak. A row's size may be missing; if present it is once, few, many or a size class.

v_call: TRBV29-1; j_call: TRBJ1-3; clone_size: -; d_call: TRBD1; cdr3_nt: TGCAGCGGGGCGGACAGGGCTGGAAACACCATATATTTT; cdr3_aa: CSGADRAGNTIYF
v_call: TRBV11-3; j_call: TRBJ1-2; clone_size: once; d_call: TRBD1; cdr3_nt: TGTGCCAGCAGCTTAGCCCCTTCGACAGGGGGATATGGCTACACCTTC; cdr3_aa: CASSLAPSTGGYGYTF
v_call: TRBV7-8; j_call: TRBJ2-7; clone_size: -; d_call: -; cdr3_nt: TGTGCCAGCAGCCCTCTGTGGGCCACCCACGAGCAGTACTTC; cdr3_aa: CASSPLWATHEQYF
v_call: TRBV6-5; j_call: TRBJ1-4; clone_size: -; d_call: -; cdr3_nt: TGTGCCAGCAGTTATAGCGGGACATCTGAAAAACTGTTTTTT; cdr3_aa: CASSYSGTSEKLFF
v_call: TRBV6-5; j_call: TRBJ1-6; clone_size: -; d_call: -; cdr3_nt: TGTGCCAGCCGAACGGACAGTTATTCACCCCTCCACTTT; cdr3_aa: CASRTDSYSPLHF
v_call: TRBV5-1; j_call: TRBJ1-3; clone_size: -; d_call: TRBD1; cdr3_nt: TGCGCCAGCAGCTGGGGGACAGCTGGAAACACCATATATTTT; cdr3_aa: CASSWGTAGNTIYF
v_call: TRBV4-3; j_call: TRBJ1-5; clone_size: -; d_call: -; cdr3_nt: TGCGCCAGCAGCCAAGATCCGACAGGACGACAGCCCCAGCATTTT; cdr3_aa: CASSQDPTGRQPQHF
v_call: TRBV6-5; j_call: TRBJ1-2; clone_size: -; d_call: -; cdr3_nt: TGTGCCAGCAGTTACTTAGGGGGTCCCAACTATGGCTACACCTTC; cdr3_aa: CASSYLGGPNYGYTF
v_call: TRBV7-2; j_call: TRBJ2-7; clone_size: -; d_call: TRBD2; cdr3_nt: TGTGCCAGCAGCTTAGCAAAACTAGCGGGGGCCAAATACGAGCAGTACTTC; cdr3_aa: CASSLAKLAGAKYEQYF
v_call: TRBV7-2; j_call: TRBJ2-1; clone_size: -; d_call: TRBD2; cdr3_nt: TGTGCCAGCAGCCCGACTAGCGGGGGGGATTACAATGAGCAGTTCTTC; cdr3_aa: CASSPTSGGDYNEQFF
v_call: TRBV7-6; j_call: TRBJ1-1; clone_size: -; d_call: TRBD1; cdr3_nt: TGTGCCAGCAGCCGACAGGGGTACACTGAAGCTTTCTTT; cdr3_aa: CASSRQGYTEAFF
v_call: TRBV19; j_call: TRBJ2-1; clone_size: -; d_call: TRBD1; cdr3_nt: TGTGCCAGCGGAGTTAGGGGACAGGTGTACAATGAGCAGTTCTTC; cdr3_aa: CASGVRGQVYNEQFF
v_call: TRBV5-4; j_call: TRBJ1-1; clone_size: -; d_call: TRBD1; cdr3_nt: TGTGCCAGCAGCCCCCGGACAGGGAAGAACACTGAAGCTTTCTTT; cdr3_aa: CASSPRTGKNTEAFF
v_call: TRBV29-1; j_call: TRBJ1-4; clone_size: -; d_call: -; cdr3_nt: TGCAGCGTTGTACCCAGGGGTACTAATGAAAAACTGTTTTTT; cdr3_aa: CSVVPRGTNEKLFF
v_call: TRBV6-5; j_call: TRBJ2-5; clone_size: -; d_call: TRBD1; cdr3_nt: TGTGCCAGCAGGCGGACAGGAAAAGAGACCCAGTACTTC; cdr3_aa: CASRRTGKETQYF
v_call: TRBV28; j_call: TRBJ1-3; clone_size: -; d_call: TRBD1; cdr3_nt: TGTGCCAGCACGACAACGGGACAGGGAGGTGGAAACACCATATATTTT; cdr3_aa: CASTTTGQGGGNTIYF
v_call: TRBV9; j_call: TRBJ2-2; clone_size: -; d_call: -; cdr3_nt: TGTGCCAGCAGCGTAGGGTCTAGATCCACCGGGGAGCTGTTTTTT; cdr3_aa: CASSVGSRSTGELFF
v_call: TRBV7-2; j_call: TRBJ1-3; clone_size: -; d_call: -; cdr3_nt: TGTGCCAGCAGATACGACAGTTCTGGAAACACCATATATTTT; cdr3_aa: CASRYDSSGNTIYF
v_call: TRBV6-6; j_call: TRBJ2-6; clone_size: few; d_call: TRBD1; cdr3_nt: TGTGCCAGCGAGACAGGGGTTTCCTCTGGGGCCAACGTCCTGACTTTC; cdr3_aa: CASETGVSSGANVLTF
v_call: TRBV18; j_call: TRBJ1-1; clone_size: -; d_call: -; cdr3_nt: TGTGCCAGCTCACCCCTACTGCTCCAGGGTATCCGCACTGAAGCTTTCTTT; cdr3_aa: CASSPLLLQGIRTEAFF
v_call: TRBV2; j_call: TRBJ1-6; clone_size: -; d_call: TRBD1; cdr3_nt: TGTGCCAGCAGCCAGACAGGGGCAGGATCACCCCTCCACTTT; cdr3_aa: CASSQTGAGSPLHF
v_call: TRBV5-1; j_call: TRBJ1-1; clone_size: -; d_call: -; cdr3_nt: TGCGCCAGCAGCTTGATGTTTGCCGGGGGGCAGACTGAAGCTTTCTTT; cdr3_aa: CASSLMFAGGQTEAFF
v_call: TRBV13; j_call: TRBJ1-3; clone_size: -; d_call: -; cdr3_nt: TGTGCCAGCAGCTTAAGACATTCTGGAAACACCATATATTTT; cdr3_aa: CASSLRHSGNTIYF
v_call: TRBV19; j_call: TRBJ1-5; clone_size: -; d_call: -; cdr3_nt: TGTGCCAGTAGTATAGGCAGTAAAAGCAATCAGCCCCAGCATTTT; cdr3_aa: CASSIGSKSNQPQHF
v_call: TRBV10-3; j_call: TRBJ1-2; clone_size: -; d_call: TRBD1; cdr3_nt: TGTGCCATCAGGGAGACAGGGTGGTATGGCTACACCTTC; cdr3_aa: CAIRETGWYGYTF
v_call: TRBV7-6; j_call: TRBJ2-3; clone_size: -; d_call: TRBD2; cdr3_nt: TGTGCCAGCAGCTTAGGCGGGAGGGCCACAGATACGCAGTATTTT; cdr3_aa: CASSLGGRATDTQYF
v_call: TRBV28; j_call: TRBJ1-4; clone_size: -; d_call: -; cdr3_nt: TGTGCCAGCAGTCTACCTGTTGGGCAGGACTTTAATGAAAAACTGTTTTTT; cdr3_aa: CASSLPVGQDFNEKLFF
v_call: TRBV18; j_call: TRBJ1-3; clone_size: -; d_call: -; cdr3_nt: TGTGCCAGCTCACCACCGGAGTTTTACACCATATATTTT; cdr3_aa: CASSPPEFYTIYF
v_call: TRBV6-5; j_call: TRBJ2-1; clone_size: -; d_call: TRBD2; cdr3_nt: TGTGCCAGCAGCACGCGAGCGGGAGTGAACAATGAGCAGTTCTTC; cdr3_aa: CASSTRAGVNNEQFF
v_call: TRBV27; j_call: TRBJ1-6; clone_size: once; d_call: TRBD1; cdr3_nt: TGTGCCAGCAGTTTCGAGCTCGGGACAGGGGGTACTTCACCCCTCCACTTT; cdr3_aa: CASSFELGTGGTSPLHF
v_call: TRBV13; j_call: TRBJ2-1; clone_size: once; d_call: TRBD1; cdr3_nt: TGTGCCAGCAGCTTAGGTGTACAGGGGGCTAGAAATGAGCAGTTCTTC; cdr3_aa: CASSLGVQGARNEQFF
v_call: TRBV6-6; j_call: TRBJ2-1; clone_size: -; d_call: -; cdr3_nt: TGTGCCAGCAGCCCACCGGGGGCGGGAGCCTACAATGAGCAGTTCTTC; cdr3_aa: CASSPPGAGAYNEQFF
v_call: TRBV11-2; j_call: TRBJ2-7; clone_size: -; d_call: TRBD2; cdr3_nt: TGTGCCAGCAGCTTAGGGCCGAGACTAGCGGGCCTTAACTACGAGCAGTACTTC; cdr3_aa: CASSLGPRLAGLNYEQYF
v_call: TRBV6-6; j_call: TRBJ1-1; clone_size: once; d_call: -; cdr3_nt: TGTGCCAGCAGTTACTCCAGGACAACCGCGAACACTGAAGCTTTCTTT; cdr3_aa: CASSYSRTTANTEAFF
v_call: TRBV6-5; j_call: TRBJ2-7; clone_size: -; d_call: TRBD1; cdr3_nt: TGTGCCAGCAGTTACTCCGAGGACAGGGCCTACGAGCAGTACTTC; cdr3_aa: CASSYSEDRAYEQYF
v_call: TRBV5-1; j_call: TRBJ1-1; clone_size: -; d_call: -; cdr3_nt: TGCGCCAGCAGCTTGGTTGTGAGGACTGAAGCTTTCTTT; cdr3_aa: CASSLVVRTEAFF
v_call: TRBV19; j_call: TRBJ2-1; clone_size: -; d_call: TRBD2; cdr3_nt: TGTGCCAGTAAGGAAAGGCGGGAGGGCCGGAATGAGCAGTTCTTC; cdr3_aa: CASKERREGRNEQFF
v_call: TRBV21-1; j_call: TRBJ1-2; clone_size: -; d_call: -; cdr3_nt: TGTGCCAGCAGCAAAGAGATCGTAGCTAACTATGGCTACACCTTC; cdr3_aa: CASSKEIVANYGYTF
v_call: TRBV5-1; j_call: TRBJ2-7; clone_size: -; d_call: TRBD2; cdr3_nt: TGCGCCAGCAGCTTGGTCCCAGCGGGACCCCGTTCCTACGAGCAGTACTTC; cdr3_aa: CASSLVPAGPRSYEQYF
v_call: TRBV5-1; j_call: TRBJ2-5; clone_size: once; d_call: -; cdr3_nt: TGCGCCAGCAGCACAAGTTTCGTGGAGACCCAGTACTTC; cdr3_aa: CASSTSFVETQYF
v_call: TRBV5-5; j_call: TRBJ2-2; clone_size: once; d_call: -; cdr3_nt: TGTGCCAGCAGCTTGGAGGGACAGCACCTAGGGGGGACCGGGGAGCTGTTTTTT; cdr3_aa: CASSLEGQHLGGTGELFF
v_call: TRBV6-1; j_call: TRBJ2-3; clone_size: few; d_call: TRBD2; cdr3_nt: TGTGCCAGCAGTGCCTACCGACTAGCGGGAAGAGATACGCAGTATTTT; cdr3_aa: CASSAYRLAGRDTQYF